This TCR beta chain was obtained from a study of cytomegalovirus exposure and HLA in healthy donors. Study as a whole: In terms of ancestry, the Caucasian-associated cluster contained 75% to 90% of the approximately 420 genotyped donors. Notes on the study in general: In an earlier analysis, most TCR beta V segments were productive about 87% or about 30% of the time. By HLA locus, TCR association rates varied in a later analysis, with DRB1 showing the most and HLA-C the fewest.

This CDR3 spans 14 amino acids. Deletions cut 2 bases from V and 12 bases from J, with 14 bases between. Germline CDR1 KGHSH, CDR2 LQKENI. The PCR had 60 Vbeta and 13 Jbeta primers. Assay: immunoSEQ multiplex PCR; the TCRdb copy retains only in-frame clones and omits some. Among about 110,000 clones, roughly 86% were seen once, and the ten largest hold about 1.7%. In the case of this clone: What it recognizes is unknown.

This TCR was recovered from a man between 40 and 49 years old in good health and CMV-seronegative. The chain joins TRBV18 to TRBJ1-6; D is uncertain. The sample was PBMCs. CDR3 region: CASSPMAERLPLHF. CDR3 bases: TGTGCCAGCTCACCAATGGCGGAGAGATTACCCCTCCACTTT.